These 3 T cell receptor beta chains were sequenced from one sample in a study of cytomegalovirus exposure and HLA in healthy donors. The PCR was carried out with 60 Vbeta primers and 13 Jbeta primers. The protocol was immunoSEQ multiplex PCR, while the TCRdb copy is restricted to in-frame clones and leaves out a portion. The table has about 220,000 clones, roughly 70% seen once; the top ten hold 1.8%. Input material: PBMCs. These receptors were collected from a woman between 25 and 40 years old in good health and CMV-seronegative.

Here the CDR3 reads CASSPTGSETQYF. The CDR3 DNA reads TGTGCCAGCAGTCCTACAGGGTCGGAGACCCAGTACTTC. The chain combines TRBV2 with TRBJ2-5; possible D gene TRBD1, 6 bases. CDR3 length equals 13 residues. In germline, CDR1 is SNHLY, CDR2 FYNNEI. V lost 5 bases and J lost 5, with 12 bases in between.

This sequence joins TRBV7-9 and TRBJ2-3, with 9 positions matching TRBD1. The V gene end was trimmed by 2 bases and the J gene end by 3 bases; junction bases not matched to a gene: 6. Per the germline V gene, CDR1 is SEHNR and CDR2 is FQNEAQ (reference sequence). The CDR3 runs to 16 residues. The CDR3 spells CASSLFGTGLTDTQYF. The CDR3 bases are TGTGCCAGCAGCTTATTTGGGACAGGGTTAACAGATACGCAGTATTTT.

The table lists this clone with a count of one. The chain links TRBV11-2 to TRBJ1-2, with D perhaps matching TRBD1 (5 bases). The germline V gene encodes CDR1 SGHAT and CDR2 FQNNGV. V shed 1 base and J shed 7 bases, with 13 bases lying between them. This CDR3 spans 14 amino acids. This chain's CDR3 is CASSLGAGAGGYTF. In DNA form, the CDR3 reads TGTGCCAGCAGCTTAGGGGCTGGGGCAGGTGGCTACACCTTC.